These 32 T cell receptor beta chains were all obtained from the same sample, sequenced in a study of blood T cells in healthy people across ages. The second PCR ran about 6 to 12 cycles with a sample-barcoded 5' primer and J-beta primers. TCRdb itself ran the 5' RACE reads through MiXCR, one entry per CDR3 protein. The sample has 800,000 to 1,300,000 distinct CDR3 sequences, 25% seen once. These same records also appear under a second study, on T cells of mothers and their children.

The sample comprised blood. The receptors stem from a girl between 2 and 10 years old in good health.

This clonotype was picked up a small number of times. This sequence joins TRBV20-1 and TRBJ2-5, with D possibly being TRBD1 or TRBD2 (6 bases each). Germline loops: CDR1 DFQATT, CDR2 SNEGSKA (reference sequence). The CDR3 has 15 residues. V shed 3 bases and J shed 5 bases, with 19 bases lying between them. The CDR3 spells CSAREARGLSETQYF. In DNA, the CDR3 is TGCAGTGCTAGGGAAGCTCGGGGGCTGAGTGAGACCCAGTACTTC.

This chain links TRBV25-1 with TRBJ2-7; 8 bases map to TRBD1. CDR3 length: 15 residues. CDR1 and CDR2 from the germline V gene are MGHDK and SYGVNS. Unmatched junction bases numbered 6, after V lost 3 bases and J lost 2 bases. CDR3 sequence: CASSDPHRGTYEQYF. CDR3 bases: TGTGCCAGCAGTGACCCCCACAGGGGGACCTACGAGCAGTACTTC.

This rearrangement joins TRBV4-2 to TRBJ2-5; TRBD2 agrees at 7 bases. Trimming at V came to 0 bases and at J to 1 base, leaving 5 bases not matched to a gene. CDR1 and CDR2 (germline): LGHNA, YNFKEQ. The CDR3 extends over 16 amino acids. The CDR3 loop reads CASSQERLAAQETQYF. CDR3 coding DNA: TGTGCCAGCAGCCAAGAACGTCTAGCGGCCCAAGAGACCCAGTACTTC.

The V and J genes are TRBV7-2 and TRBJ1-2; D not certain. The CDR3 consists of 13 residues. V was pared by 3 bases and J by 6 bases, with 11 bases between. In germline, CDR1 is SGHTA, CDR2 FQGNSA. The CDR3 region has the DNA TGTGCCAGCAGCTTCGCCGGGAAGCATGGCTACACCTTC. Its translation: CASSFAGKHGYTF.

Concerning this clonotype: Its ends do not fully match the called genes, so a read error is possible. The chain combines TRBV28 with TRBJ1-5, with 7 nucleotides matching TRBD1. Germline assignment: CDR1 MDHEN and CDR2 SYDVKM. This CDR3 has 15 residues. The CDR3 is CACSPPDRVFQPQHF. In DNA form, the CDR3 reads TGTGCCTGCAGTCCACCCGACAGGGTTTTTCAGCCCCAGCATTTT.

This clonotype occurred a few times. V usage is TRBV28 and J usage is TRBJ2-6; D remains ambiguous. Per the germline V gene, CDR1 is MDHEN and CDR2 is SYDVKM. V lost 5 bases and J 12 bases, leaving 11 bases between the germline ends. The CDR3 sequence is 12 residues long. Here the CDR3 reads CASSGDRAVLTF. The CDR3 DNA sequence: TGTGCCAGCAGTGGAGACCGCGCCGTCCTGACTTTC.

The rearrangement joins TRBV30 to TRBJ2-3; D may be TRBD1 (5 bases). The CDR3 has 13 amino acids. The V and J ends lost 4 bases and 1 base respectively, with 9 bases between them. Germline V gene lookup returns CDR1 GTSNPN and CDR2 SVGIG (reference sequence). CDR3 loop: CAWKVGGTDTQYF. In DNA form, the CDR3 reads TGTGCCTGGAAGGTAGGGGGCACAGATACGCAGTATTTT. Complete variable domain (other parts from reference TRBV30 and TRBJ2-3): SQTIHQWPATLVQPVGSPLSLECTVEGTSNPNLYWYRQAAGRGLQLLFYSVGIGQISSEVPQNLSASRPQDRQFILSSKKLLLSDSGFYLCAWKVGGTDTQYFGPGTRLTVL.

This clonotype was seen more than once but under ten times. J is TRBJ2-2 and V is TRBV29-1; D is unresolved. Germline lookup yields CDR1 SQVTM and CDR2 ANQGSEA. V was cut by 7 bases and J by 6 bases, with 6 bases left in between. This CDR3 is built from 10 residues. CDR3 coding DNA: TGCAGCGCCGGATCCGGGGAGCTGTTTTTT. This sequence encodes CSAGSGELFF.

CDR3 in DNA: TGTGCCAGCAGTTTTAATTCGGGTGGAGGAATCGCCGGGGAGCTGTTTTTT. Translated, it gives CASSFNSGGGIAGELFF. The chain combines TRBV12-3 or TRBV12-4 with TRBJ2-2; D is perhaps TRBD2 (5 bases). Trimming pared 3 bases from V and 6 bases from J, leaving 20 bases between. This CDR3 has 17 residues.

This clonotype was seen a few times. One end of the junction varies from germline; a read error may be responsible. The V gene is TRBV29-1, the J gene TRBJ2-7; 7 nucleotides line up with TRBD2. The germline CDR1 and CDR2 sequences are SQVTM and ANQGSEA. The CDR3 has 14 amino acids. In nucleotides, the CDR3 is TGCAGGGCTAAAACGGGACTACACAACTACGAGCAGTGCTTC. Its translation is CRAKTGLHNYEQCF.

This clonotype has ten or more counts. In DNA form, the CDR3 reads TGTGCCAGCAGCTTACTTGGAGGCCTCTCCTACAATGAGCAGTTCTTC. The encoded protein is CASSLLGGLSYNEQFF. The chain joins TRBV7-8 to TRBJ2-1; a possible D gene is TRBD2 (5 bases). CDR3 length equals 16 residues. V was cut by 2 bases and J by 0 bases, with 11 bases left in between. Germline-derived CDR1 and CDR2 are SGHVS and FQNEAQ.

The chain carries TRBV20-1 and TRBJ2-2; TRBD2 matches 7 bases. CDR3 size: 11 residues. Germline lookup yields CDR1 DFQATT and CDR2 SNEGSKA (reference sequence). V shed 5 bases and J 8 bases; nucleotides not matched to a gene: 2. CDR3 residues: CSAGLGGELFF. The CDR3 nucleotides read TGCAGTGCTGGACTAGGGGGGGAGCTGTTTTTT.

This clonotype was counted between two and nine times. This chain connects TRBV5-4 to TRBJ2-7, with 12 bases aligning to TRBD2. V was pared by 5 bases and J by 2 bases, with 8 bases of the junction left unmatched. Per germline, CDR1 SGHNT and CDR2 YYREEE (reference sequence). The CDR3 extends over 16 amino acids. Here the CDR3 reads CASREMTSGSTYEQYF. CDR3 bases: TGTGCCAGCAGGGAAATGACTAGCGGGAGCACCTACGAGCAGTACTTC. The variable domain in full, with the rest retrieved from reference TRBV5-4 and TRBJ2-7, is ETGVTQSPTHLIKTRGQQVTLRCSSQSGHNTVSWYQQALGQGPQFIFQYYREEENGRGNFPPRFSGLQFPNYSSELNVNALELDDSALYLCASREMTSGSTYEQYFGPGTRLTVT.

The genes are TRBV29-1 and TRBJ2-5; perhaps TRBD2 as D (5 bases). Judging by the DNA end, TRBJ2-7 fits better; the J call may be wrong. Germline V lookup: CDR1 SQVTM, CDR2 ANQGSEA. The CDR3 length is 12 residues. Here the CDR3 DNA reads TGCAGCCAGGAGGAAGCGCGCTACGAGCAGTACTTC. Protein: CSQEEARYEQYF.

This clonotype was counted between two and nine times. This chain uses TRBV5-6 with TRBJ1-4; 8 nucleotides line up with TRBD1. Trimming at V came to 4 bases and at J to 10 bases, leaving 12 bases not matched to a gene. Germline assignment: CDR1 SGHDT and CDR2 YYEEEE. CDR3 size: 15 residues. CDR3 loop: CASSETGDSGPKLFF. The CDR3 nucleotides are TGTGCCAGCAGCGAGACAGGGGACTCGGGTCCAAAACTGTTTTTT.

This chain connects TRBV27 to TRBJ1-1; D unresolved. The CDR3 has 14 amino acids. Trimming shortened V by 6 bases and J by 1 base, and 12 bases separated the two germline ends. Germline V lookup: CDR1 MNHEY, CDR2 SMNVEV (reference sequence). The CDR3 DNA reads TGTGCCAGCAGATTTACCGGAGAGAACACTGAAGCTTTCTTT. As protein: CASRFTGENTEAFF.

The chain carries TRBV20-1 and TRBJ2-7, with TRBD2 matching over 12 bases. The CDR3 loop spans 19 amino acids. Germline V lookup: CDR1 DFQATT, CDR2 SNEGSKA (reference sequence). CDR3 region: CRPYHYHRLAGELSYEQYF. CDR3 sequence (DNA): TGCAGACCCTATCATTATCATCGACTAGCGGGAGAGCTTTCCTACGAGCAGTACTTC.

This clonotype was seen repeatedly, ten times or more. An end of the junction does not agree with germline; a read error may underlie this. CDR3 bases: TGTGCCAGCAGTTTAGCCGGGAATGAAAAACTGTTTTTT. This sequence encodes CASSLAGNEKLFF. The chain links TRBV5-1 to TRBJ1-4, with D unclear. This CDR3 region has 13 residues. Germline V gives CDR1 SGHRS, CDR2 YFSETQ.

This clonotype was picked up a small number of times. The V call is TRBV29-1, the J call TRBJ2-1; tentatively, D is TRBD1 or TRBD2 (5 bases each). The V gene lost 4 bases and the J gene lost 6 bases, with 19 bases spanning the gap. The CDR3 extends over 15 amino acids. In germline, CDR1 is SQVTM, CDR2 ANQGSEA. CDR3 amino acids: CSVGTGTLRGNEQFF. The CDR3 DNA follows: TGCAGCGTTGGTACCGGGACCCTCCGGGGCAATGAGCAGTTCTTC.

This clonotype has just a few counts. DNA for the CDR3: TGTGCCAGCAGCCTCGGACTAGCGGGAGGGGAGGGTGAGCAGTTCTTC. This translates into CASSLGLAGGEGEQFF. V is TRBV5-4 and J is TRBJ2-1, with 15 bases aligning to TRBD2. The germline V gene has CDR1 SGHNT and CDR2 YYREEE (reference sequence). This CDR3 contains 16 residues. Unmatched junction bases numbered 8, after V lost 4 bases and J lost 9 bases.

This clonotype turned up a few times. The CDR3 loop is CASSPGPTSEAFF. CDR3 nucleotides: TGTGCCAGCAGCCCAGGCCCTACGTCTGAAGCTTTCTTT. The chain recombines TRBV11-3 with TRBJ1-1; D unclear. V was clipped by 5 bases and J by 6 bases, with 13 bases between them. Germline V gene sequence: CDR1 SGHNT, CDR2 YENEEA. This CDR3 has 13 amino acids.

The chain combines TRBV7-9 with TRBJ2-5, with 11 bases fitting TRBD2. V trimming: 7 bases; J trimming: 0 bases; junction bases outside the gene matches: 7. The CDR3 loop spans 16 amino acids. CDR1 is SEHNR and CDR2 is FQNEAQ in the germline V gene (reference sequence). The CDR3 DNA reads as TGTGCCAGCACCGTATTACTAGCGGGGGACCAAGAGACCCAGTACTTC. The encoded protein is CASTVLLAGDQETQYF.

This clonotype was counted between two and nine times. The chain is built from TRBV4-2 and TRBJ2-7; D may be TRBD2 (5 bases). Germline CDR1 is LGHNA and CDR2 is YNFKEQ. This CDR3 spans 14 amino acids. The V end lost 0 bases, the J end lost 4 bases, and 10 bases lay between the germline ends. This chain's CDR3 is CASSQDPEGYEQYF. The CDR3 coding sequence is TGTGCCAGCAGCCAAGATCCCGAGGGTTACGAGCAGTACTTC.

Notes on this clonotype: One end of the junction varies from germline; a read error may be responsible. J is TRBJ2-1 and V is TRBV29-1; 7 nucleotides match TRBD1. This CDR3 region has 15 residues. CDR1 is SQVTM and CDR2 is ANQGSEA in the germline V gene. The CDR3 DNA follows: TGCAGCGTTGGAAGGGGGCAGGGGTTGGTCAATGGGCAGTTCTTC. It yields the protein CSVGRGQGLVNGQFF.

This rearrangement joins TRBV5-1 to TRBJ2-7; tentative D call: TRBD2 (5 bases). The end of the DNA is better explained by TRBJ2-1, so the J call may be wrong. This CDR3 region has 12 residues. Germline-derived CDR1 and CDR2 are SGHRS and YFSETQ. The CDR3 nucleotides read TGCGCCAGCAGCTCCCCTAGCACTGAGCAGTTCTTC. Translating it yields CASSSPSTEQFF.

This clonotype was counted only a few times. The chain uses TRBV4-3 and TRBJ1-2; D is unresolved. Germline V CDR1 and CDR2: LGHNA, YSLEER. The CDR3 spans 14 residues. Trimming took off 4 bases at V and 4 bases at J, with 13 bases between the two ends. CDR3: CASSREVLGYGYTF. Written as DNA, the CDR3 is TGCGCCAGCAGCCGAGAGGTGTTGGGCTATGGCTACACCTTC.

The rearrangement links TRBV6-5 to TRBJ1-1; a weak D match, TRBD1 (6 bases). Looked up from germline, CDR1 is MNHEY and CDR2 is SVGAGI. This CDR3 contains 21 residues. Trimming took off 4 bases at V and 1 base at J, with 31 bases between the two ends. The CDR3 sequence is CASSFVLEYDPHGQTNTEAFF. CDR3 sequence (DNA): TGTGCCAGCAGTTTCGTACTCGAATATGACCCACACGGACAGACGAACACTGAAGCTTTCTTT.

The rearrangement joins TRBV29-1 to TRBJ2-5; D is perhaps TRBD1 (5 bases). Germline V gene lookup returns CDR1 SQVTM and CDR2 ANQGSEA. The CDR3 contains 10 residues. V lost 4 bases, J lost 7 bases, and 7 bases lay in between. The chain's CDR3 is CSVVTGTQYF. The CDR3 DNA sequence: TGCAGCGTTGTTACAGGGACCCAGTACTTC.

V usage is TRBV5-1 and J usage is TRBJ2-1; tentatively, D is TRBD2 (5 bases). Germline V gives CDR1 SGHRS, CDR2 YFSETQ. This CDR3 comprises 12 residues. Trimming removed 3 bases from V and 9 bases from J, with 10 bases in between. This chain's CDR3 is CASSSPSSEQFF. For the CDR3, the DNA is TGCGCCAGCAGCTCCCCTAGCTCTGAGCAGTTCTTC.

CDR3 DNA sequence: TGTGCCAGCAGCTTATCCCAGGAGGCATATGGCTACACCTTC. Amino acids: CASSLSQEAYGYTF. V is TRBV11-2 and J is TRBJ1-2; D not resolved. Germline V gene sequence: CDR1 SGHAT, CDR2 FQNNGV. The V end lost 2 bases, the J end lost 5 bases, and 12 bases lay between the germline ends. The CDR3 spans 14 residues.

This chain joins TRBV12-3 or TRBV12-4 and TRBJ1-2; D gene unclear. Trimming removed 6 bases from V and 4 bases from J, with 18 bases in between. This CDR3 has 15 amino acids. The CDR3 bases are TGTGCCAGCAGCCCGATTGGGTCTTGGCTCTATGGCTACACCTTC. Translated, it gives CASSPIGSWLYGYTF.

This rearrangement joins TRBV29-1 to TRBJ2-7; a possible D gene is TRBD2 (5 bases). Per the germline V gene, CDR1 is SQVTM and CDR2 is ANQGSEA. This CDR3 spans 13 amino acids. V shed 4 bases and J shed 1 base, with 11 bases lying between them. The CDR3: CSVVDRESYEQYF. For the CDR3, the DNA is TGCAGCGTTGTTGATCGGGAATCCTACGAGCAGTACTTC.